This is a list of T cell receptor beta chains from one sample in a study of shared clonotypes between healthy human individuals. Data came from immunoSEQ multiplex PCR; TCRdb stores just in-frame clones and leaves some out. This repertoire shows about 600,000 clones, approximately 97% found once; its top ten account for approximately 0.057%. Source material: naive CD4+ T cells sorted from blood. Source of these receptors: a woman aged 25-40 years in good health. Each CDR3 is given with its conserved first and last residue. Fields, in order: J gene, V gene, D gene, clone size, CDR3 protein, CDR3 DNA. A D gene is named only where the DNA matches it firmly. The size field is filled for only some rows; it gives once, few, many or a size class.

j_call: TRBJ1-4
v_call: TRBV28
d_call: NA
clone_size: NA
cdr3_aa: CASSPQATNEKLFF
cdr3_nt: TGTGCCAGCAGTCCTCAGGCCACTAATGAAAAACTGTTTTTT

j_call: TRBJ2-5
v_call: TRBV11-2
d_call: TRBD1
clone_size: NA
cdr3_aa: CASSLEAFGTAKAETQYF
cdr3_nt: TGTGCCAGCAGCTTAGAGGCCTTCGGGACAGCCAAAGCGGAGACCCAGTACTTC

j_call: TRBJ1-5
v_call: TRBV6-1
d_call: NA
clone_size: NA
cdr3_aa: CASSPTGRQPQHF
cdr3_nt: TGTGCCAGCAGTCCCACCGGGCGGCAGCCCCAGCATTTT

j_call: TRBJ1-2
v_call: TRBV28
d_call: NA
clone_size: NA
cdr3_aa: CASSIYYGYTF
cdr3_nt: TGTGCCAGCAGTATATACTATGGCTACACCTTC

j_call: TRBJ2-7
v_call: TRBV5-1
d_call: TRBD2
clone_size: NA
cdr3_aa: CASSFALAGGPSYEQYF
cdr3_nt: TGCGCCAGCAGCTTCGCCTTAGCGGGAGGGCCGAGTTACGAGCAGTACTTC

j_call: TRBJ2-1
v_call: TRBV5-4
d_call: TRBD2
clone_size: NA
cdr3_aa: CASSPKVGVSGANEQFF
cdr3_nt: TGTGCCAGCAGCCCCAAGGTAGGAGTAAGCGGGGCCAATGAGCAGTTCTTC

j_call: TRBJ2-2
v_call: TRBV28
d_call: NA
clone_size: NA
cdr3_aa: CASSFYSGGYRKELFF
cdr3_nt: TGTGCCAGCAGTTTTTATTCGGGCGGGTACCGGAAGGAGCTGTTTTTT

j_call: TRBJ1-4
v_call: TRBV7-9
d_call: TRBD1
clone_size: NA
cdr3_aa: CASSPGQINEKLFF
cdr3_nt: TGTGCCAGCAGCCCGGGACAGATAAATGAAAAACTGTTTTTT

j_call: TRBJ2-7
v_call: TRBV10-3
d_call: TRBD1
clone_size: NA
cdr3_aa: CAIKGTGERNEQYF
cdr3_nt: TGTGCCATCAAGGGGACAGGGGAAAGGAACGAGCAGTACTTC

j_call: TRBJ1-2
v_call: TRBV6-4
d_call: TRBD1
clone_size: once
cdr3_aa: CASSDGTGSPYGYTF
cdr3_nt: TGTGCCAGCAGTGACGGGACAGGGTCCCCTTATGGCTACACCTTC

j_call: TRBJ1-6
v_call: TRBV11-2
d_call: NA
clone_size: NA
cdr3_aa: CASSPSRSNSPLHF
cdr3_nt: TGTGCCAGCAGCCCCTCAAGGAGTAATTCACCCCTCCACTTT

j_call: TRBJ2-7
v_call: TRBV7-9
d_call: TRBD1
clone_size: NA
cdr3_aa: CASSFGQDGNYEQYF
cdr3_nt: TGTGCCAGCAGCTTCGGACAGGATGGAAACTACGAGCAGTACTTC

j_call: TRBJ1-4
v_call: TRBV4-1
d_call: NA
clone_size: NA
cdr3_aa: CASSQVPGVPNEKLFF
cdr3_nt: TGCGCCAGCAGCCAAGTCCCAGGGGTCCCTAATGAAAAACTGTTTTTT

j_call: TRBJ2-3
v_call: TRBV6-5
d_call: NA
clone_size: NA
cdr3_aa: CASSKSGSTDTQYF
cdr3_nt: TGTGCCAGCAGCAAAAGCGGGAGCACAGATACGCAGTATTTT

j_call: TRBJ2-3
v_call: TRBV28
d_call: NA
clone_size: NA
cdr3_aa: CASSPSSIGLLDTQYF
cdr3_nt: TGTGCCAGCAGTCCCTCTAGCATCGGCCTCTTAGATACGCAGTATTTT

j_call: TRBJ2-2
v_call: TRBV4-1
d_call: NA
clone_size: once
cdr3_aa: CASSLMYRVETGELFF
cdr3_nt: TGCGCCAGCAGCCTAATGTACAGGGTCGAAACCGGGGAGCTGTTTTTT

j_call: TRBJ1-5
v_call: TRBV6-5
d_call: NA
clone_size: NA
cdr3_aa: CASRLHRESNQPQHF
cdr3_nt: TGTGCCAGCAGGTTACACAGGGAAAGCAATCAGCCCCAGCATTTT

j_call: TRBJ2-7
v_call: TRBV28
d_call: TRBD2
clone_size: NA
cdr3_aa: CASSFRLAGAVEQYF
cdr3_nt: TGTGCCAGCAGTTTTAGGCTAGCGGGAGCGGTCGAGCAGTACTTC

j_call: TRBJ2-3
v_call: TRBV19
d_call: TRBD2
clone_size: once
cdr3_aa: CASRGGGTSSFTDTQYF
cdr3_nt: TGTGCCAGTAGGGGGGGCGGGACTAGTTCTTTCACAGATACGCAGTATTTT

j_call: TRBJ2-5
v_call: TRBV6-6
d_call: TRBD2
clone_size: NA
cdr3_aa: CASSSGLAGGETQYF
cdr3_nt: TGTGCCAGCAGTTCGGGACTAGCGGGAGGAGAGACCCAGTACTTC

j_call: TRBJ2-6
v_call: TRBV5-1
d_call: NA
clone_size: NA
cdr3_aa: CASSLLSEGSGANVLTF
cdr3_nt: TGCGCCAGCAGCTTGCTCTCGGAAGGCTCTGGGGCCAACGTCCTGACTTTC

j_call: TRBJ2-6
v_call: TRBV2
d_call: TRBD1
clone_size: NA
cdr3_aa: CASSVQGAGSGANVLTF
cdr3_nt: TGTGCCAGCAGTGTACAGGGGGCGGGTTCTGGGGCCAACGTCCTGACTTTC

j_call: TRBJ2-7
v_call: TRBV18
d_call: NA
clone_size: NA
cdr3_aa: CASSPRHPDTGEQYF
cdr3_nt: TGTGCCAGCTCACCACGTCACCCAGACACGGGGGAGCAGTACTTC

j_call: TRBJ2-2
v_call: TRBV11-1
d_call: NA
clone_size: NA
cdr3_aa: CASSNSGGLTGELFF
cdr3_nt: TGTGCCAGCAGCAACTCCGGGGGGCTGACCGGGGAGCTGTTTTTT

j_call: TRBJ1-2
v_call: TRBV14
d_call: NA
clone_size: NA
cdr3_aa: CASSQFSGGDYGYTF
cdr3_nt: TGTGCCAGCAGCCAATTCTCGGGGGGCGACTATGGCTACACCTTC

j_call: TRBJ2-7
v_call: TRBV19
d_call: NA
clone_size: NA
cdr3_aa: CASTPGGGPYEQYF
cdr3_nt: TGTGCCAGTACTCCCGGTGGGGGACCCTACGAGCAGTACTTC

j_call: TRBJ2-7
v_call: TRBV7-9
d_call: TRBD2
clone_size: NA
cdr3_aa: CASSLGTSPKYEQYF
cdr3_nt: TGTGCCAGCAGCTTAGGGACTAGCCCTAAATACGAGCAGTACTTC

j_call: TRBJ2-3
v_call: TRBV19
d_call: NA
clone_size: NA
cdr3_aa: CASKLYAGKLSSTDTQYF
cdr3_nt: TGTGCCAGTAAATTGTATGCGGGAAAATTATCTAGCACAGATACGCAGTATTTT

j_call: TRBJ2-7
v_call: TRBV19
d_call: NA
clone_size: NA
cdr3_aa: CASSTQDGAYEQYF
cdr3_nt: TGTGCCAGTAGTACCCAGGACGGAGCCTACGAGCAGTACTTC

j_call: TRBJ1-1
v_call: TRBV5-1
d_call: NA
clone_size: NA
cdr3_aa: CASSPTGNPEAFF
cdr3_nt: TGCGCCAGCAGTCCTACAGGGAATCCTGAAGCTTTCTTT

j_call: TRBJ2-7
v_call: TRBV11-2
d_call: NA
clone_size: NA
cdr3_aa: CASSFYPGRGAYEQYF
cdr3_nt: TGTGCCAGCAGCTTTTATCCGGGACGTGGCGCCTACGAGCAGTACTTC

j_call: TRBJ2-2
v_call: TRBV10-2
d_call: NA
clone_size: NA
cdr3_aa: CASSFTEITGELFF
cdr3_nt: TGCGCCAGCAGTTTTACGGAGATTACCGGGGAGCTGTTTTTT

j_call: TRBJ2-7
v_call: TRBV7-9
d_call: NA
clone_size: NA
cdr3_aa: CASSTGPPTSYEQYF
cdr3_nt: TGTGCCAGCAGCACGGGCCCCCCTACCTCCTACGAGCAGTACTTC

j_call: TRBJ2-3
v_call: TRBV7-3
d_call: NA
clone_size: NA
cdr3_aa: CASSLTGAGISTDTQYF
cdr3_nt: TGTGCCAGCAGCTTAACGGGGGCCGGGATTAGCACAGATACGCAGTATTTT

j_call: TRBJ2-7
v_call: TRBV27
d_call: TRBD1
clone_size: NA
cdr3_aa: CASSLYQGAAREQYF
cdr3_nt: TGTGCCAGCAGTTTATATCAGGGGGCCGCGCGCGAGCAGTACTTC

j_call: TRBJ2-2
v_call: TRBV11-2
d_call: NA
clone_size: NA
cdr3_aa: CASSLGLRGRGELFF
cdr3_nt: TGTGCCAGCAGCTTGGGACTCCGGGGGCGCGGGGAGCTGTTTTTT

j_call: TRBJ2-2
v_call: TRBV27
d_call: NA
clone_size: NA
cdr3_aa: CASSLRGSPVGELFF
cdr3_nt: TGTGCCAGCAGTTTACGAGGCAGCCCAGTCGGGGAGCTGTTTTTT

j_call: TRBJ1-3
v_call: TRBV6-1
d_call: NA
clone_size: NA
cdr3_aa: CASSADRAGNTIYF
cdr3_nt: TGTGCCAGCAGTGCCGACCGAGCCGGAAACACCATATATTTT

j_call: TRBJ2-5
v_call: TRBV27
d_call: TRBD2
clone_size: NA
cdr3_aa: CASSSRLAGGRQTQYF
cdr3_nt: TGTGCCAGCAGTTCAAGGTTAGCGGGAGGTAGGCAGACCCAGTACTTC

j_call: TRBJ2-1
v_call: TRBV7-8
d_call: NA
clone_size: NA
cdr3_aa: CASSLLSLPLDSYNEQFF
cdr3_nt: TGTGCCAGCAGCTTATTATCCCTCCCCTTGGACTCCTACAATGAGCAGTTCTTC

j_call: TRBJ2-2
v_call: TRBV5-1
d_call: NA
clone_size: NA
cdr3_aa: CASSLVPGNGGGELFF
cdr3_nt: TGCGCCAGCAGCTTGGTACCGGGGAACGGTGGCGGGGAGCTGTTTTTT

j_call: TRBJ2-7
v_call: TRBV19
d_call: NA
clone_size: NA
cdr3_aa: CARPSGWYTLCSRLQYF
cdr3_nt: TGTGCCAGGCCCTCTGGGTGGTACACACTTTGCAGTAGATTGCAGTACTTC

j_call: TRBJ1-6
v_call: TRBV9
d_call: NA
clone_size: NA
cdr3_aa: CASSPASNSPLHF
cdr3_nt: TGTGCCAGCAGTCCGGCCTCAAATTCACCCCTCCACTTT

j_call: TRBJ2-5
v_call: TRBV5-1
d_call: NA
clone_size: once
cdr3_aa: CASSLAAGQETQYF
cdr3_nt: TGCGCCAGCAGCTTGGCCGCGGGCCAAGAGACCCAGTACTTC

j_call: TRBJ1-1
v_call: TRBV28
d_call: TRBD1
clone_size: NA
cdr3_aa: CASRRSGGGNTEAFF
cdr3_nt: TGTGCCAGCAGGAGATCAGGGGGCGGAAACACTGAAGCTTTCTTT